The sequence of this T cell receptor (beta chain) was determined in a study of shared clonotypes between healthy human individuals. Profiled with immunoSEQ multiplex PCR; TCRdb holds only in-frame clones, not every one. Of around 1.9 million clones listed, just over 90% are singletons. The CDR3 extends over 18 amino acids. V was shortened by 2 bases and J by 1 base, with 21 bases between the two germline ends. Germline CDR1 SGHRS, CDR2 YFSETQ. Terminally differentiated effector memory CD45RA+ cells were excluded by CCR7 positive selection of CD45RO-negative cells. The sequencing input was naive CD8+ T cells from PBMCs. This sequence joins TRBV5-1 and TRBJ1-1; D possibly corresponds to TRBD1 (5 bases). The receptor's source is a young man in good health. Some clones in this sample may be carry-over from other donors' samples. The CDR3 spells CASSFFSFSGGTNTEAFF. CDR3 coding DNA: TGCGCCAGCAGCTTCTTTTCTTTCAGTGGGGGAACGAACACTGAAGCTTTCTTT.